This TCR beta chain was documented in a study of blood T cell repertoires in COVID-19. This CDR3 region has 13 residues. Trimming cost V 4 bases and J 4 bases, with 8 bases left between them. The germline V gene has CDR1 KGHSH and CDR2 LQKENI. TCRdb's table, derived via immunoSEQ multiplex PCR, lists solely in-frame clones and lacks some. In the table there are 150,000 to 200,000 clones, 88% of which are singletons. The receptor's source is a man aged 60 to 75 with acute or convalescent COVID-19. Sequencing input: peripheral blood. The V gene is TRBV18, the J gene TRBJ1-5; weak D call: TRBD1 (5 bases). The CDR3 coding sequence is TGTGCCAGCTCACAAGACAGTAATCAGCCCCAGCATTTT. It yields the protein CASSQDSNQPQHF. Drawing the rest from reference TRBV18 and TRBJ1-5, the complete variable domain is NAGVMQNPRHLVRRRGQEARLRCSPMKGHSHVYWYRQLPEEGLKFMVYLQKENIIDESGMPKERFSAEFPKEGPSILRIQQVVRGDSAAYFCASSQDSNQPQHFGDGTRLSIL.